What follows are 9 T cell receptor beta chains derived from one specimen sequenced in a study of blood T cell repertoires in COVID-19. Some clones are missing from TCRdb's copy, which holds only in-frame ones; the method was immunoSEQ multiplex PCR. This table has some 410,000 clones, 88% appearing once. The sequenced sample consisted of PBMCs or T cells enriched from blood (not recorded which). These receptors were obtained from a woman younger than 45 with acute COVID-19.

The chain couples TRBV30 to TRBJ1-2; TRBD1 matches at 11 bases. This CDR3 region has 15 residues. Germline assignment: CDR1 GTSNPN and CDR2 SVGIG (reference sequence). The V segment lost 2 bases and the J segment 4 bases; nucleotides outside the gene matches: 6. The CDR3 loop is CAWSRRTGGFYGYTF. CDR3 coding DNA: TGTGCCTGGAGTCGACGGACAGGGGGCTTCTATGGCTACACCTTC.

The V call is TRBV2, the J call TRBJ2-2, with 7 nucleotides matching TRBD1. Germline CDR1 SNHLY, CDR2 FYNNEI. With V trimmed by 9 bases and J by 1 base, 8 bases remained unmatched. This CDR3 comprises 15 residues. CDR3 amino acids: CASTGRDRNTGELFF. For the CDR3, the DNA is TGTGCCAGTACAGGCCGGGACAGGAACACCGGGGAGCTGTTTTTT.

The table lists this clone with a count of one. The sample contains more than one DNA sequence encoding this CDR3. The chain is built from TRBV5-1 and TRBJ1-5; D gene unclear. The length of the CDR3 is 13 residues. Germline CDR1 and CDR2: SGHRS and YFSETQ. V lost 4 bases and J lost 7, with 12 bases in between. The DNA for the CDR3 is TGCGCCAGCAGCCTGGGCGGTGGACAGCCCCAGCATTTT. Translation gives CASSLGGGQPQHF.

The chain couples TRBV6-5 to TRBJ1-2; D possibly corresponds to TRBD1 (5 bases). Between the trimmed V and J ends, which lost 6 bases and 5 bases, there was a span of 7 bases. Looked up from germline, CDR1 is MNHEY and CDR2 is SVGAGI. The CDR3 spans 11 residues. This chain's CDR3 is CASSAGYGYTF. The CDR3 coding sequence is TGTGCCAGCAGCGCAGGGTATGGCTACACCTTC.

The CDR3 spells CAFTQGALYNEQFF. The CDR3 bases are TGTGCTTTTACTCAGGGGGCGCTTTACAATGAGCAGTTCTTC. The chain couples TRBV7-9 to TRBJ2-1; 8 positions match TRBD1. The CDR3 loop spans 14 amino acids. Germline loops: CDR1 SEHNR, CDR2 FQNEAQ (reference sequence).

The chain links TRBV20-1 to TRBJ1-1, with D hard to call. V shed 3 bases and J shed 0 bases, with 8 bases lying between them. CDR1 and CDR2 (germline): DFQATT, SNEGSKA (reference sequence). This CDR3 has 13 residues. The CDR3 DNA is TGCAGTGCTAGTAAACAGCTGAACACTGAAGCTTTCTTT. It codes for CSASKQLNTEAFF.

This sequence joins TRBV6-4 and TRBJ2-3; tentative D call: TRBD2 (6 bases). The CDR3 spans 14 residues. CDR1 is MRHNA and CDR2 is SNTAGT in the germline V gene. Between the trimmed V and J ends, which lost 6 bases and 0 bases, there was a span of 10 bases. The CDR3 DNA follows: TGTGCCAGCAGCGGGGGAACTAGCACAGATACGCAGTATTTT. Its translation: CASSGGTSTDTQYF.

The chain couples TRBV3-1 (or the pseudogene TRBV3-2) to TRBJ1-1, with 9 bases fitting TRBD1. V lost 5 bases to trimming and J lost 5 bases; unmatched junction nucleotides: 6. The CDR3 spans 14 residues. Germline V CDR1 and CDR2: LGHDT, YNNKEL (reference sequence). CDR3 residues: CASSARDRDTEAFF. Written as DNA, the CDR3 is TGTGCCAGCAGCGCCCGGGACAGGGATACTGAAGCTTTCTTT.

The chain employs TRBV29-1 and TRBJ2-2; unclear D gene. The V gene lost 3 bases and the J gene lost 6 bases, with 8 bases spanning the gap. The CDR3 consists of 12 residues. Germline loops: CDR1 SQVTM, CDR2 ANQGSEA. CDR3 bases: TGCAGCGTTGACAGCGCCTCCGGGGAGCTGTTTTTT. The encoded protein is CSVDSASGELFF.